Following are 9 T cell receptor beta chains from one sample sequenced in a study of CD8 T cells in Susac syndrome. RNA, at about 0.45 to 1 ug, was reverse transcribed with random hexamers. In TCRdb, the immunoSEQ multiplex PCR reads were re-called with MiXCR into one record per CDR3 protein. Found here are under 200,000 distinct CDR3 sequences, under 95% of them singletons; the top ten hold around 0.08%. The source material was CD4+ T cells from PBMCs. The receptors were gathered from a human donor in good health.

The chain couples TRBV2 to TRBJ2-3, with 10 bases lining up with TRBD2. With 3 bases clipped from V and 1 base from J, the junction kept 4 bases outside the gene matches. Germline loops: CDR1 SNHLY, CDR2 FYNNEI. The CDR3 loop spans 16 amino acids. The CDR3 bases are TGTGCCAGCAGTGAGGGCCTAGCGGGAGGCACAGATACGCAGTATTTT. This translates into CASSEGLAGGTDTQYF.

The chain employs TRBV18 and TRBJ1-5; the match to TRBD1 covers 8 bases. Trimming took 3 bases from V and 7 from J; bases not matched to a gene: 8. The V gene's germline CDR1 is KGHSH and CDR2 LQKENI. There are 15 residues in the CDR3. CDR3 amino acids: CASSPGQAAVQPQHF. CDR3 in DNA: TGTGCCAGCTCACCGGGACAGGCGGCGGTCCAGCCCCAGCATTTT.

The CDR3, as DNA: TGTGCCAGCAGTGAGGGTGCCTATGGCTACACCTTC. Translation: CASSEGAYGYTF. The rearrangement uses TRBV2 and TRBJ1-2; D is uncertain. The CDR3 contains 12 residues. V was shortened by 3 bases and J by 4 bases, with 6 bases between the two germline ends. CDR1 SNHLY and CDR2 FYNNEI come from the germline V gene. The full variable domain, in which reference TRBV2 and TRBJ1-2 provide the parts outside the CDR3, is EPEVTQTPSHQVTQMGQEVILRCVPISNHLYFYWYRQILGQKVEFLVSFYNNEISEKSEIFDDQFSVERPDGSNFTLKIRSTKLEDSAMYFCASSEGAYGYTFGSGTRLTVV.

This rearrangement joins TRBV20-1 to TRBJ2-5, with D possibly called TRBD1 or TRBD2 (6 bases each). Germline loops: CDR1 DFQATT, CDR2 SNEGSKA (reference sequence). Trimming left V 5 bases short and J 4 bases short, with 8 bases between. The CDR3 runs to 11 residues. CDR3 sequence reads: CSAEGGETQYF. In DNA form, the CDR3 reads TGCAGTGCTGAGGGGGGAGAGACCCAGTACTTC.

In DNA form, the CDR3 reads TGCAGTGCTAGAGATCGACGGACAGGGGCGTGGGGGACCTACGAGCAGTACTTC. This gives the protein CSARDRRTGAWGTYEQYF. The V and J genes are TRBV20-1 and TRBJ2-7; 9 bases map to TRBD1. Trimming removed 0 bases from V and 2 bases from J; junction bases left unmatched: 14. The CDR3 loop spans 18 amino acids. Per germline, CDR1 DFQATT and CDR2 SNEGSKA (reference sequence).

This chain joins TRBV20-1 and TRBJ2-1; maybe TRBD1 (7 bases). Trimming pared 6 bases from V and 1 base from J, leaving 25 bases between. The CDR3 covers 18 residues. Germline V lookup: CDR1 DFQATT, CDR2 SNEGSKA (reference sequence). CDR3 coding DNA: TGCAGTGCAAAGGGGGGACAGCCTCGAGGGAGTTCCTACAATGAGCAGTTCTTC. Its translation: CSAKGGQPRGSSYNEQFF.

This clonotype was observed once. The gene calls are TRBV6-2 or TRBV6-3 and TRBJ2-2; D uncertain. Looked up from germline, CDR1 is MNHEY and CDR2 is SVGEGT. This CDR3 contains 14 residues. Trimming stripped 1 base from V and 3 bases from J, with 6 bases between. CDR3 in amino acids: CASSYLGYTGELFF. In DNA, the CDR3 is TGTGCCAGCAGTTACTTGGGGTACACCGGGGAGCTGTTTTTT.

The rearrangement joins TRBV20-1 to TRBJ2-3, with D possibly matching TRBD2 (6 bases). V lost 6 bases and J 0 bases, leaving 19 bases between the germline ends. The CDR3 is made up of 16 amino acids. Looked up from germline, CDR1 is DFQATT and CDR2 is SNEGSKA (reference sequence). CDR3 bases: TGCAGTGCCAGTACATGGAGTAGCGGTAGCACAGATACGCAGTATTTT. Protein: CSASTWSSGSTDTQYF.

The chain uses TRBV7-2 and TRBJ1-5, with TRBD1 identical over 7 bases. The J segment lost 2 bases and the V segment lost 5 bases, leaving 6 bases of the junction unmatched. CDR1 is SGHTA and CDR2 is FQGNSA in the germline V gene. The CDR3 consists of 15 residues. This chain's CDR3 is CASSITTGGNQPQHF. The CDR3 DNA is TGTGCCAGCAGCATTACCACAGGGGGCAATCAGCCCCAGCATTTT. Variable domain in full (rest from reference TRBV7-2 and TRBJ1-5): GAGVSQSPSNKVTEKGKDVELRCDPISGHTALYWYRQSLGQGLEFLIYFQGNSAPDKSGLPSDRFSAERTGGSVSTLTIQRTQQEDSAVYLCASSITTGGNQPQHFGDGTRLSIL.